These 22 T cell receptor beta chains came from one sample sequenced in a study of radiotherapy plus CTLA-4 blockade in lung cancer. Assay: immunoSEQ multiplex PCR; the TCRdb copy retains only in-frame clones and omits some. The sample has approximately 95,000 clones, 75% to 85% seen once. The sequences come from peripheral blood, collected from a patient treated with radiotherapy plus ipilimumab. The receptors shown here come from a human donor with non-small cell lung cancer who had a partial response to radiotherapy plus ipilimumab.

The gene calls are TRBV27 and TRBJ2-7; 10 nucleotides agree with TRBD2. Germline assignment: CDR1 MNHEY and CDR2 SMNVEV (reference sequence). J gave up 0 bases and V 3 bases, and 2 bases lay outside the gene matches. CDR3 length: 15 amino acids. Written as DNA, the CDR3 is TGTGCCAGCAGTTTCGCTAGCGGGAGCTCCTACGAGCAGTACTTC. Translated: CASSFASGSSYEQYF.

The chain links TRBV7-2 to TRBJ2-7, with D maybe TRBD2 (6 bases). The CDR3 is made up of 15 amino acids. CDR1 and CDR2 (germline): SGHTA, FQGNSA. Trimming took off 4 bases at V and 1 base at J, with 14 bases between the two ends. The CDR3 loop reads CASSSSRLGSYEQYF. The CDR3 DNA reads as TGTGCCAGCAGCTCGTCTAGACTAGGGTCCTACGAGCAGTACTTC.

This clone was observed once. The chain couples TRBV27 to TRBJ1-2, with D maybe TRBD1 (5 bases). The CDR3 has 14 amino acids. Germline assignment: CDR1 MNHEY and CDR2 SMNVEV (reference sequence). Trimming shortened V by 6 bases and J by 2 bases, and 13 bases separated the two germline ends. The CDR3 region is CASSPGWKNYGYTF. CDR3 nucleotide sequence: TGTGCCAGCAGCCCAGGGTGGAAAAACTATGGCTACACCTTC.

This rearrangement joins TRBV18 to TRBJ1-3, with 10 bases identical to TRBD1. This CDR3 comprises 17 residues. Germline trimming cut 5 bases from V and 3 bases from J; bases unmatched to any gene: 10. CDR1 and CDR2 (germline): KGHSH, LQKENI. The CDR3 nucleotides read TGTGCCAGCTCAGCCGCCGGCGGACAGGGGGTTGGAAACACCATATATTTT. Its protein is CASSAAGGQGVGNTIYF.

The rearrangement links TRBV28 to TRBJ1-5; 11 bases are shared with TRBD1. The CDR3 runs 17 residues. The V segment lost 5 bases and the J segment 3 bases; nucleotides outside the gene matches: 9. Germline CDR1 and CDR2: MDHEN and SYDVKM. DNA for the CDR3: TGTGCCAGCAGTCCTCCGGGACAGGGGGGATCCAATCAGCCCCAGCATTTT. As protein: CASSPPGQGGSNQPQHF. The full variable domain, in which reference TRBV28 and TRBJ1-5 provide the parts outside the CDR3, is DVKVTQSSRYLVKRTGEKVFLECVQDMDHENMFWYRQDPGLGLRLIYFSYDVKMKEKGDIPEGYSVSREKKERFSLILESASTNQTSMYLCASSPPGQGGSNQPQHFGDGTRLSIL.

The chain is built from TRBV7-2 and TRBJ1-3; tentative D call: TRBD1 (5 bases). This CDR3 is 17 amino acids long. V gave up 3 bases and J gave up 0 bases, with 15 bases separating them. Germline CDR1 and CDR2: SGHTA and FQGNSA. The CDR3 sequence is CASSFSWGASSGNTIYF. The CDR3 DNA sequence: TGTGCCAGCAGCTTTTCTTGGGGCGCTTCCTCTGGAAACACCATATATTTT.

Only one count was recorded for this clone. The chain combines TRBV5-1 with TRBJ2-3; D is undetermined. V lost 3 bases to trimming and J lost 6 bases, with 5 bases between them. In germline, CDR1 is SGHRS, CDR2 YFSETQ. The CDR3 is 11 amino acids. The chain's CDR3 is CASSSEDTQYF. The CDR3 DNA follows: TGCGCCAGCAGCTCTGAGGATACGCAGTATTTT. Drawing the rest from reference TRBV5-1 and TRBJ2-3, the complete variable domain is KAGVTQTPRYLIKTRGQQVTLSCSPISGHRSVSWYQQTPGQGLQFLFEYFSETQRNKGNFPGRFSGRQFSNSRSEMNVSTLELGDSALYLCASSSEDTQYFGPGTRLTVL.

CDR3 residues: CASSLRRESNTGELFF. In DNA form, the CDR3 reads TGTGCCAGCAGCTTAAGGCGGGAGAGCAACACCGGGGAGCTGTTTTTT. The chain couples TRBV11-2 to TRBJ2-2; 7 bases fit TRBD2. This CDR3 is 16 amino acids long. Per germline, CDR1 SGHAT and CDR2 FQNNGV. Trimming at V came to 2 bases and at J to 2 bases, leaving 5 bases not matched to a gene.

V usage is TRBV18 and J usage is TRBJ2-1; D remains unclear. Per germline, CDR1 KGHSH and CDR2 LQKENI. Trimming shortened V by 3 bases and J by 4 bases, and 16 bases separated the two germline ends. This CDR3 has 16 amino acids. This CDR3 reads CASSPLPPSPYNEQFF. The CDR3 bases are TGTGCCAGCTCACCCCTCCCCCCCTCCCCGTACAATGAGCAGTTCTTC.

V and J are TRBV28 and TRBJ1-5; 7 bases map to TRBD1. Per the germline V gene, CDR1 is MDHEN and CDR2 is SYDVKM. This CDR3 is built from 15 residues. V gave up 3 bases and J gave up 3 bases; unmatched junction bases: 5. The CDR3 DNA is TGTGCCAGCAGTTTCCGACAGGGCCCCAATCAGCCCCAGCATTTT. This codes for CASSFRQGPNQPQHF.

This clone is a singleton in its sample. V gene TRBV5-1 combines with J gene TRBJ2-7, with 9 bases identical to TRBD1. Trimming removed 4 bases from V and 2 bases from J; junction bases left unmatched: 7. The CDR3 length is 15 residues. In germline, CDR1 is SGHRS, CDR2 YFSETQ. The CDR3 region has the DNA TGCGCCAGCAGCGTGGGGACAGGGATTACCTACGAGCAGTACTTC. Residues: CASSVGTGITYEQYF.

A few counts support this clone. The rearrangement joins TRBV5-6 to TRBJ2-7, with TRBD2 matching over 13 bases. This CDR3 has 14 amino acids. Trimming at V came to 4 bases and at J to 4 bases, leaving 2 bases not matched to a gene. Germline lookup yields CDR1 SGHDT and CDR2 YYEEEE. In DNA, the CDR3 is TGTGCCAGCAGCCCGGGACTAGCGGGATACGAGCAGTACTTC. It codes for CASSPGLAGYEQYF.

J is TRBJ2-5 and V is TRBV7-3, with 7 bases that match TRBD1. Germline V gives CDR1 SGHTA, CDR2 FQGTGA. This CDR3 has 13 residues. J lost 5 bases, V lost 1 base, and 1 base had no gene match. The CDR3 nucleotides read TGTGCCAGCAGCTTAAGCAGGGGGGAGACCCAGTACTTC. Encoded protein: CASSLSRGETQYF.

V and J are TRBV28 and TRBJ1-6; D uncertain. Trimming shortened V by 6 bases and J by 4 bases, and 4 bases separated the two germline ends. The CDR3 spans 12 residues. Germline V gives CDR1 MDHEN, CDR2 SYDVKM. The CDR3 loop is CASRQYNSPLHF. CDR3 DNA: TGTGCCAGCAGACAGTATAATTCACCCCTCCACTTT.

The V gene is TRBV7-9, the J gene TRBJ2-5, with 7 bases fitting TRBD2. From germline, CDR1 is SEHNR and CDR2 FQNEAQ (reference sequence). The CDR3 length is 13 residues. With 5 bases clipped from V and 1 base from J, the junction kept 1 base outside the gene matches. In DNA form, the CDR3 reads TGTGCCAGCAGCCCTAGCGGCCAAGAGACCCAGTACTTC. The encoded protein is CASSPSGQETQYF.

The chain is built from TRBV27 and TRBJ1-4, with 8 bases lining up with TRBD1. This CDR3 has 16 residues. Germline lookup yields CDR1 MNHEY and CDR2 SMNVEV (reference sequence). V was clipped by 3 bases and J by 4 bases; unmatched bases: 7. The CDR3 DNA sequence: TGTGCCAGCAGTTTCTGGACAGGGAGGGGTAATGAAAAACTGTTTTTT. It encodes CASSFWTGRGNEKLFF.

This chain uses TRBV7-2 with TRBJ1-4; the D gene is possibly TRBD1 (6 bases). The CDR3 is 15 residues long. CDR1 and CDR2 (germline): SGHTA, FQGNSA. V shed 2 bases and J shed 3 bases, with 10 bases lying between them. The CDR3 bases are TGTGCCAGCAGCTTAAACAGGGTGCCTAATGAAAAACTGTTTTTT. Residues: CASSLNRVPNEKLFF.

The chain recombines TRBV27 with TRBJ1-5, with D perhaps TRBD1 (5 bases). Germline CDR1 and CDR2: MNHEY and SMNVEV (reference sequence). V was pared by 2 bases and J by 9 bases, with 11 bases between. The CDR3 is 13 residues long. The CDR3 DNA sequence: TGTGCCAGCAGTTTAGAAGGAAGGGGGCCCCAGCATTTT. It codes for CASSLEGRGPQHF.

The chain recombines TRBV5-1 with TRBJ2-7; 9 bases are a match to TRBD2. Germline V CDR1 and CDR2: SGHRS, YFSETQ. The CDR3 covers 18 residues. V lost 1 base and J lost 2; bases outside the gene matches: 13. The CDR3: CASSLLTSGYQNAYEQYF. The DNA for the CDR3 is TGCGCCAGCAGCTTGTTGACTAGCGGATATCAGAATGCCTACGAGCAGTACTTC.

This clone was counted only a few times. This sequence joins TRBV7-2 and TRBJ2-5; 9 bases match TRBD2. Germline V gene lookup returns CDR1 SGHTA and CDR2 FQGNSA. The CDR3 is made up of 15 amino acids. The V and J ends lost 5 bases and 1 base, in that order; junction bases with no gene match: 5. This chain's CDR3 is CASSPGTSSQETQYF. The CDR3 nucleotides are TGTGCCAGCAGCCCCGGGACTAGCTCCCAAGAGACCCAGTACTTC.

The V and J genes are TRBV4-2 and TRBJ2-2, with 10 bases identical to TRBD2. Germline-derived CDR1 and CDR2 are LGHNA and YNFKEQ. The CDR3 length is 17 residues. Trimming cost V 1 base and J 7 bases; bases outside gene matches: 9. The DNA for the CDR3 is TGTGCCAGCAGCCAAGGGCTAGCGGGAGAGGCAGACGGGGAGCTGTTTTTT. Its translation: CASSQGLAGEADGELFF.

The CDR3 loop is CASSQEGRERRASNQPQHF. CDR3 nucleotide sequence: TGCGCCAGCAGCCAAGAGGGCAGGGAAAGGAGGGCCAGCAATCAGCCCCAGCATTTT. J is TRBJ1-5 and V is TRBV4-1, with D perhaps TRBD1 (5 bases). Germline V lookup: CDR1 MGHRA, CDR2 YSYEKL. The CDR3 extends over 19 amino acids. The V gene lost 0 bases and the J gene lost 1 base, with 19 bases spanning the gap.